These 32 T cell receptor beta chains share one sample of origin, sequenced in a study of cytomegalovirus exposure and HLA in healthy donors. PCR was performed using 60 Vbeta and 13 Jbeta primers. Data came from immunoSEQ multiplex PCR; TCRdb stores just in-frame clones and leaves some out. This table holds 120,000 or so clones, over 65% found once. Sequenced sample: PBMCs. These receptors were collected from a woman younger than 45 in good health and CMV-seronegative.

The chain couples TRBV5-4 to TRBJ1-4; TRBD1 matches at 7 bases. CDR1 and CDR2 from the germline V gene are SGHNT and YYREEE (reference sequence). This CDR3 is built from 14 residues. V dropped 3 bases and J dropped 5; count of bases not matched to a gene: 4. The CDR3 region is CASSSQTGNEKLFF. CDR3 sequence (DNA): TGTGCCAGCAGCTCACAGACAGGGAATGAAAAACTGTTTTTT.

J is TRBJ1-1 and V is TRBV28; the match to TRBD1 covers 7 bases. From germline, CDR1 is MDHEN and CDR2 SYDVKM. V lost 5 bases to trimming and J lost 9 bases; unmatched junction nucleotides: 15. The CDR3 runs to 15 residues. The CDR3 region is CASSLSRTGGPQAFF. CDR3 nucleotides: TGTGCCAGCAGTCTCTCTCGGACAGGAGGCCCCCAAGCTTTCTTT.

This clone appeared a single time. CDR3 amino acids: CAWKGQGIDTQYF. The DNA for the CDR3 is TGTGCCTGGAAGGGGCAGGGGATAGATACGCAGTATTTT. The V and J genes are TRBV30 and TRBJ2-3, with D possibly being TRBD1 (6 bases). Looked up from germline, CDR1 is GTSNPN and CDR2 is SVGIG (reference sequence). The CDR3 extends over 13 amino acids. V was clipped by 4 bases and J by 5 bases, with 13 bases between them.

The chain carries TRBV30 and TRBJ2-5; 8 nucleotides line up with TRBD1. The CDR3 length is 12 residues. CDR1 and CDR2 (germline): GTSNPN, SVGIG (reference sequence). After removal of 5 bases from V and 3 bases from J, the junction contained 2 bases not matched to a gene. CDR3 sequence reads: CAWGQGKETQYF. CDR3 DNA: TGTGCCTGGGGACAGGGTAAAGAGACCCAGTACTTC.

The chain is built from TRBV29-1 and TRBJ1-1, with D hard to call. The germline gives CDR1 SQVTM, CDR2 ANQGSEA. This CDR3 region has 13 residues. Trimming took 7 bases from V and 3 from J, leaving 15 bases between them. In nucleotides, the CDR3 is TGCAGCGCCCTCCCCGGGGTAGACACTGAAGCTTTCTTT. Translated, it gives CSALPGVDTEAFF.

This clone appeared a few times. The chain employs TRBV6-5 and TRBJ2-5; D remains unclear. Germline V gene lookup returns CDR1 MNHEY and CDR2 SVGAGI. CDR3 length: 14 amino acids. With 0 bases removed from V and 5 bases from J, the gap between germline ends came to 10 bases. Here the CDR3 reads CASSYSPGGETQYF. The CDR3 DNA reads TGTGCCAGCAGTTACTCGCCGGGTGGGGAGACCCAGTACTTC.

The chain uses TRBV7-2 and TRBJ2-7; 7 bases fit TRBD2. Germline loops: CDR1 SGHTA, CDR2 FQGNSA. J was trimmed by 4 bases and V by 1 base; bases with no gene match: 16. The CDR3 spans 18 residues. Here the CDR3 reads CASSLVGLADIGLYEQYF. CDR3 nucleotides: TGTGCCAGCAGCTTAGTCGGCCTAGCGGACATAGGGCTGTACGAGCAGTACTTC. The whole variable domain, filled in from reference TRBV7-2 and TRBJ2-7, reads GAGVSQSPSNKVTEKGKDVELRCDPISGHTALYWYRQSLGQGLEFLIYFQGNSAPDKSGLPSDRFSAERTGGSVSTLTIQRTQQEDSAVYLCASSLVGLADIGLYEQYFGPGTRLTVT.

The chain uses TRBV5-6 and TRBJ2-7; a weak D match, TRBD2 (7 bases). The CDR3 is 16 residues long. The V gene's germline CDR1 is SGHDT and CDR2 YYEEEE. Trimming took off 3 bases at V and 6 bases at J, with 22 bases between the two ends. The CDR3 loop is CASSWGEGGARGEQYF. CDR3 nucleotide sequence: TGTGCCAGCAGCTGGGGGGAAGGGGGGGCGCGTGGCGAGCAGTACTTC.

The sample holds one count of this clone. The genes are TRBV7-9 and TRBJ2-6; no reliable D call. V dropped 5 bases and J dropped 0 bases, with 17 bases sitting between them. This CDR3 region has 18 residues. Per germline, CDR1 SEHNR and CDR2 FQNEAQ (reference sequence). DNA for the CDR3: TGTGCCAGCAGCCCTCGGGTGCCCCCGATCTCTGGGGCCAACGTCCTGACTTTC. It encodes CASSPRVPPISGANVLTF.

The chain has TRBV10-3 and TRBJ1-3, with D perhaps TRBD1 (6 bases). CDR1 and CDR2 (germline): ENHRY, SYGVKD. Trimming stripped 0 bases from V and 11 bases from J, with 8 bases between. There are 12 residues in the CDR3. CDR3: CAISESDRAIYF. CDR3 bases: TGTGCCATCAGTGAGTCGGACAGAGCCATATATTTT.

V and J are TRBV15 and TRBJ1-5; 7 positions agree with TRBD1. CDR1 is LNHNV, CDR2 YYDKDF, per germline (reference sequence). CDR3 length equals 15 residues. The V gene end was trimmed by 1 base and the J gene end by 4 bases; junction bases not matched to a gene: 4. This CDR3 reads CATSRVDRRNQPQHF. CDR3 nucleotides: TGTGCCACCAGCAGAGTGGACAGGAGAAATCAGCCCCAGCATTTT.

The chain is built from TRBV30 and TRBJ1-2; D unresolved. V was trimmed by 0 bases and J by 4 bases, leaving 15 bases between them. Germline-derived CDR1 and CDR2 are GTSNPN and SVGIG (reference sequence). The CDR3 is 15 amino acids. The CDR3 DNA reads as TGTGCCTGGAGTGTACAGTTCCCAGTCCGCTATGGCTACACCTTC. This encodes CAWSVQFPVRYGYTF.

This clone has just a few counts. The V call is TRBV7-9, the J call TRBJ1-3; no clear D gene. The germline V and J ends were trimmed by 2 bases and 0 bases, with 8 bases remaining between them. This CDR3 is built from 15 residues. The germline V gene encodes CDR1 SEHNR and CDR2 FQNEAQ (reference sequence). The CDR3 loop is CASSLWRDSGNTIYF. CDR3 coding DNA: TGTGCCAGCAGCTTATGGCGGGACTCTGGAAACACCATATATTTT.

The chain's CDR3 is CASSYGAGLPVYTF. The CDR3 DNA is TGTGCCAGCAGTTACGGGGCAGGCCTCCCGGTCTACACCTTC. The chain uses TRBV6-5 and TRBJ1-2; D might be TRBD1 (5 bases). Per the germline V gene, CDR1 is MNHEY and CDR2 is SVGAGI. The length of the CDR3 is 14 residues. Trimming cost V 2 bases and J 10 bases, with 17 bases left between them.

The J gene is TRBJ2-7, the V gene TRBV7-8, with 8 bases fitting TRBD2. Germline CDR1 SGHVS, CDR2 FQNEAQ. V trimming: 6 bases; J trimming: 5 bases; junction bases outside the gene matches: 6. The length of the CDR3 is 13 residues. CDR3 amino acids: CASRGLAYHEQYF. Here the CDR3 DNA reads TGTGCCAGCAGAGGACTAGCTTATCACGAGCAGTACTTC.

The chain carries TRBV5-1 and TRBJ1-1; possible D gene TRBD1, 6 bases. The CDR3 is 15 residues long. Germline V gives CDR1 SGHRS, CDR2 YFSETQ. Trimming took off 4 bases at V and 4 bases at J, with 17 bases between the two ends. The CDR3 sequence: CASSGVDSTVTEAFF. CDR3 bases: TGCGCCAGCAGCGGGGTGGACAGTACCGTCACTGAAGCTTTCTTT.

The J gene is TRBJ2-5, the V gene TRBV13, with D perhaps matching TRBD1 (6 bases). V lost 1 base, J lost 4 bases, and 10 bases lay in between. The CDR3 totals 14 residues. Germline CDR1 reads PRHDT; CDR2 reads FYEKMQ (reference sequence). As DNA, the CDR3 is TGTGCCAGCAGCTTAGTGGGGGCTAGAGAGACCCAGTACTTC. This encodes CASSLVGARETQYF.

The chain employs TRBV7-4 and TRBJ1-1, with 9 bases that match TRBD1. From germline, CDR1 is SGHVT and CDR2 SQSDAQ. V lost 1 base to trimming and J lost 4 bases; unmatched junction nucleotides: 19. There are 20 residues in the CDR3. The CDR3 sequence is CASSLEGREDRGVLSTEAFF. CDR3 DNA sequence: TGTGCCAGCAGCTTAGAGGGGAGAGAGGACAGGGGAGTTTTGAGCACTGAAGCTTTCTTT.

The chain joins TRBV9 to TRBJ2-1; 13 nucleotides line up with TRBD2. CDR1 is SGDLS and CDR2 is YYNGEE in the germline V gene. The CDR3 length is 16 residues. The V and J ends lost 1 base and 6 bases, in that order; junction bases with no gene match: 4. The CDR3 loop reads CASSVTSGRAINEQFF. CDR3 DNA: TGTGCCAGCAGCGTAACTAGCGGGAGGGCCATCAATGAGCAGTTCTTC.

The genes are TRBV6-6 and TRBJ1-1; 8 positions match TRBD1. Germline CDR1 MNHNY, CDR2 SVGAGI (reference sequence). Germline trimming cut 5 bases from V and 4 bases from J; bases unmatched to any gene: 9. There are 15 residues in the CDR3. CDR3 bases: TGTGCCAGCAGTGACAGGGGAGTACCCAGCACTGAAGCTTTCTTT. This encodes CASSDRGVPSTEAFF.

This chain joins TRBV6-5 and TRBJ1-5; maybe TRBD1 (5 bases). The CDR3 length is 13 residues. Per the germline V gene, CDR1 is MNHEY and CDR2 is SVGAGI. V was clipped by 7 bases and J by 7 bases, with 14 bases between them. Written as DNA, the CDR3 is TGTGCCAGCACCGGGGGGGGTGGGCAGCCCCAGCATTTT. It translates to CASTGGGGQPQHF.

This clone was seen only a few times. The CDR3 coding sequence is TGTGCCAGCAGCATTCGGGGGAACACTGAAGCTTTCTTT. Translating it yields CASSIRGNTEAFF. The chain carries TRBV28 and TRBJ1-1, with D unclear. V was cut by 6 bases and J by 1 base, with 9 bases left in between. Germline-derived CDR1 and CDR2 are MDHEN and SYDVKM. The CDR3 covers 13 residues.

The rearrangement joins TRBV6-6 to TRBJ2-7; 8 nucleotides line up with TRBD2. Looked up from germline, CDR1 is MNHNY and CDR2 is SVGAGI (reference sequence). Losses at the gene ends were 4 bases for V and 2 bases for J; bases not matched to a gene: 7. This CDR3 comprises 15 residues. In DNA form, the CDR3 reads TGTGCCAGCAGTTCTCGACAGCGGGAGCCCTACGAGCAGTACTTC. Its translation: CASSSRQREPYEQYF.

This chain joins TRBV27 and TRBJ2-1; 12 bases match TRBD2. Germline lookup yields CDR1 MNHEY and CDR2 SMNVEV (reference sequence). The junction had 9 bases not matched to a gene; V was cut back by 6 bases and J by 9 bases. The CDR3 sequence is 15 residues long. The CDR3 sequence: CASRAKGLAGVEQFF. The CDR3 DNA reads TGTGCCAGCAGAGCAAAGGGACTAGCGGGTGTTGAGCAGTTCTTC.

A note on this clone: An end of the junction does not agree with germline; a read error may underlie this. The chain employs TRBV20-1 and TRBJ2-7; the D gene is possibly TRBD2 (5 bases). Germline-derived CDR1 and CDR2 are DFQATT and SNEGSKA (reference sequence). The CDR3 is 8 residues long. CDR3 DNA: TGCAGTGCCCCCCAAGGGAGCTTC. Protein: CSAPQGSF.

The rearrangement joins TRBV7-6 to TRBJ2-3; 7 positions agree with TRBD1. The CDR3 sequence is 16 residues long. The J segment lost 2 bases and the V segment lost 3 bases, leaving 8 bases of the junction unmatched. Germline assignment: CDR1 SGHVS and CDR2 FNYEAQ. The CDR3 sequence is CASSLNTGQPTDTQYF. In nucleotides, the CDR3 is TGTGCCAGCAGCTTGAACACGGGACAGCCCACAGATACGCAGTATTTT. Full variable domain (outside the CDR3, taken from reference TRBV7-6 and TRBJ2-3): GAGVSQSPRYKVTKRGQDVALRCDPISGHVSLYWYRQALGQGPEFLTYFNYEAQQDKSGLPNDRFSAERPEGSISTLTIQRTEQRDSAMYRCASSLNTGQPTDTQYFGPGTRLTVL.

The V and J genes are TRBV7-2 and TRBJ2-3; D is perhaps TRBD2 (5 bases). Germline V CDR1 and CDR2: SGHTA, FQGNSA. The CDR3 consists of 14 residues. V was trimmed by 5 bases and J by 1 base, leaving 10 bases between them. CDR3 DNA: TGTGCCAGCAGCCTACAAGCGGGCACAGATACGCAGTATTTT. It specifies CASSLQAGTDTQYF. The full variable domain, in which reference TRBV7-2 and TRBJ2-3 provide the parts outside the CDR3, is GAGVSQSPSNKVTEKGKDVELRCDPISGHTALYWYRQSLGQGLEFLIYFQGNSAPDKSGLPSDRFSAERTGGSVSTLTIQRTQQEDSAVYLCASSLQAGTDTQYFGPGTRLTVL.

The V and J genes are TRBV27 and TRBJ2-3; 9 bases line up with TRBD2. Germline V gene sequence: CDR1 MNHEY, CDR2 SMNVEV (reference sequence). V was pared by 5 bases and J by 6 bases, with 9 bases of the junction left unmatched. The CDR3 length is 15 residues. This CDR3 is CASSHLAGPRDTQYF. CDR3 in DNA: TGTGCCAGCAGTCACCTAGCGGGACCGAGGGATACGCAGTATTTT.

The chain links TRBV10-3 to TRBJ2-1, with D tentatively TRBD2 (6 bases). This CDR3 spans 13 amino acids. Per the germline V gene, CDR1 is ENHRY and CDR2 is SYGVKD. Between the trimmed V and J ends, which lost 9 bases and 0 bases, there was a span of 9 bases. The CDR3 here is CAIRGLSYNEQFF. CDR3 nucleotide sequence: TGTGCCATTCGGGGACTCTCCTACAATGAGCAGTTCTTC.

The V and J genes are TRBV9 and TRBJ2-6, with 9 bases that match TRBD2. This CDR3 is built from 19 residues. The germline CDR1 and CDR2 sequences are SGDLS and YYNGEE. J lost 0 bases, V lost 0 bases, and 7 bases had no gene match. The CDR3 coding sequence is TGTGCCAGCAGCGTAGTTACTGGACTAGCGAACTCTGGGGCCAACGTCCTGACTTTC. It encodes CASSVVTGLANSGANVLTF.

The chain couples TRBV7-8 to TRBJ1-3; D might be TRBD1 (6 bases). CDR3 size: 16 residues. The germline V and J ends were trimmed by 5 bases and 0 bases, with 14 bases remaining between them. The germline V gene has CDR1 SGHVS and CDR2 FQNEAQ. The CDR3 bases are TGTGCCAGCAGCCCACAGGGTATAGGCTCTGGAAACACCATATATTTT. It encodes CASSPQGIGSGNTIYF.

This sequence joins TRBV27 and TRBJ1-2, with a possible D match to TRBD1 (5 bases). Germline values: CDR1 MNHEY, CDR2 SMNVEV (reference sequence). The CDR3 totals 14 residues. The V end lost 3 bases, the J end lost 9 bases, and 17 bases lay between the germline ends. DNA for the CDR3: TGTGCCAGCAGTTTTAGGGGCGACCTTGCGAGCTACACCTTC. Residues: CASSFRGDLASYTF.